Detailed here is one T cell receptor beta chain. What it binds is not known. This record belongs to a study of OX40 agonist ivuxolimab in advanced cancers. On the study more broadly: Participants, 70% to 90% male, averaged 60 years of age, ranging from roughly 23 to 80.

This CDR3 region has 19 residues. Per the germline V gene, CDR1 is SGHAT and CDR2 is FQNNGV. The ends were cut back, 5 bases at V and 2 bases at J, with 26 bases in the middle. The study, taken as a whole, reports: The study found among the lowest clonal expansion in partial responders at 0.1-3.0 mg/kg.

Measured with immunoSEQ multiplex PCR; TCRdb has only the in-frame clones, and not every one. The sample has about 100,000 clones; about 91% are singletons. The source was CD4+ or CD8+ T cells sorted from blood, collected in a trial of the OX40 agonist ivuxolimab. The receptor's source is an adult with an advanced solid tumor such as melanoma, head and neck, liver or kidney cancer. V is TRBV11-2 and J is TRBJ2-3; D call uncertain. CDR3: CASSHYRAVTIRDTDTQYF. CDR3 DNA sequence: TGTGCCAGCAGCCATTATAGGGCAGTCACTATTCGAGACACAGATACGCAGTATTTT.